This TCR beta chain was sequenced for a study of T cell responses to AZD1222 COVID-19 vaccine. Overall study results and limits: Unmutated variant regions are reportedly targeted by nearly half of spike-specific TCRs.

Only in-frame clones appear in the TCRdb table, and some are missing; sequencing was by immunoSEQ multiplex PCR. The sample includes 130,000 to 150,000 clones, 85% to 95% of them seen just once. V lost 1 base, J lost 2 bases, and 16 bases lay in between. Germline assignment: CDR1 SGHVS and CDR2 FNYEAQ. The CDR3 length is 17 residues. Details on this clone: The antigen is undetermined.

The rearrangement uses TRBV7-6 and TRBJ2-3; D is possibly TRBD1 (5 bases). The source of this sequence is an adult in good health. Sample: peripheral blood, taken on day 0 of MenACWY control vaccination. For the CDR3, the DNA is TGTGCCAGCAGCTTAGATGGGGCCCAGATACTCACAGATACGCAGTATTTT. This codes for CASSLDGAQILTDTQYF.